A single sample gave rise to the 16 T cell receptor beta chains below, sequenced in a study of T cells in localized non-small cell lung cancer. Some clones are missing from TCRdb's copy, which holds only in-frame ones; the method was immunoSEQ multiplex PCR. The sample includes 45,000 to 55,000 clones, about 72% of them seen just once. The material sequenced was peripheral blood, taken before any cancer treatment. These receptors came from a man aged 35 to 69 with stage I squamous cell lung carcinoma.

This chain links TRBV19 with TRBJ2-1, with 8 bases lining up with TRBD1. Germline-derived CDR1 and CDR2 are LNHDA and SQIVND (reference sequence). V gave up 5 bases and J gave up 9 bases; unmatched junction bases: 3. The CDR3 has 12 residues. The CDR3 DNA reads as TGTGCCAGTAGTTCAGGGGGCGTTGAGCAGTTCTTC. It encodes CASSSGGVEQFF.

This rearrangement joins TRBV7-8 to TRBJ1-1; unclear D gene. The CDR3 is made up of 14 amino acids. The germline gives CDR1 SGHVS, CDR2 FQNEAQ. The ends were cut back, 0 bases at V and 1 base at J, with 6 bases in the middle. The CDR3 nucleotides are TGTGCCAGCAGCTTAGCGAGGAGGAACACTGAAGCTTTCTTT. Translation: CASSLARRNTEAFF.

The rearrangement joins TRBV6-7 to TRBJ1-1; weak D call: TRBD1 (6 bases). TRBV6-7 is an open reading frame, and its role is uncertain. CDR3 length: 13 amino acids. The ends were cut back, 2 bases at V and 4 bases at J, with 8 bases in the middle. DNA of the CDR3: TGTGCCAGCAGTTACCAGGGGAGCACTGAAGCTTTCTTT. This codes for CASSYQGSTEAFF.

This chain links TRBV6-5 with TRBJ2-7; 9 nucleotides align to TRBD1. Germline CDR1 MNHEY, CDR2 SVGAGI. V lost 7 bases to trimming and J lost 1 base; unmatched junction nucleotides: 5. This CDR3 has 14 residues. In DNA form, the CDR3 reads TGTGCCAGCACCCTAGACAGGGGGTCCTACGAGCAGTACTTC. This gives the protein CASTLDRGSYEQYF.

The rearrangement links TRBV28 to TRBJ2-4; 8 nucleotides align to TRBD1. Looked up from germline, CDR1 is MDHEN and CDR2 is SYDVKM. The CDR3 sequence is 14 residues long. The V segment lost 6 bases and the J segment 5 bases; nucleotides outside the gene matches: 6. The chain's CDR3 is CASSPGGLENIQYF. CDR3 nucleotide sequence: TGTGCCAGCAGCCCAGGGGGCCTGGAAAACATTCAGTACTTC.

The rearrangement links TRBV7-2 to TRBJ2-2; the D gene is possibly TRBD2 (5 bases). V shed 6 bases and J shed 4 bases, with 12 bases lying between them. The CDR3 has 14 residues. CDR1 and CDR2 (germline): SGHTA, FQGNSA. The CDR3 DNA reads TGTGCCAGCAGGTACCGAGGGAGCACCGGGGAGCTGTTTTTT. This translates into CASRYRGSTGELFF.

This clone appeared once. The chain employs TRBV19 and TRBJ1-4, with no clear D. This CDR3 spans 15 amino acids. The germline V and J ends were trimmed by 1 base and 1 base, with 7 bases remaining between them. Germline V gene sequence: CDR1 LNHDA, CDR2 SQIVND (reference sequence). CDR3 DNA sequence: TGTGCCAGTAGTATAGCTGCAAGAACTAATGAAAAACTGTTTTTT. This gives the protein CASSIAARTNEKLFF.

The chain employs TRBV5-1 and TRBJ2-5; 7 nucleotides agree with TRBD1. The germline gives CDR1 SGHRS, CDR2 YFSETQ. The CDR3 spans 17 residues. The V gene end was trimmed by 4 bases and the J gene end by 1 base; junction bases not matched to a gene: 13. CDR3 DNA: TGCGCCAGCAGCGTAGAACCGCGACAGGGCCGCCAAGAGACCCAGTACTTC. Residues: CASSVEPRQGRQETQYF.

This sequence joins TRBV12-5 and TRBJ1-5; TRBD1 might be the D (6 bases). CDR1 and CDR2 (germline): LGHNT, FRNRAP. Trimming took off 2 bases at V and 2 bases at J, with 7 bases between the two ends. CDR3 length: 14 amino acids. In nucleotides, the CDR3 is TGTGCTAGTGGTTTGAACAGGGGCAATCAGCCCCAGCATTTT. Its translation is CASGLNRGNQPQHF. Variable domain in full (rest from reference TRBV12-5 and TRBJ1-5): DARVTQTPRHKVTEMGQEVTMRCQPILGHNTVFWYRQTMMQGLELLAYFRNRAPLDDSGMPKDRFSAEMPDATLATLKIQPSEPRDSAVYFCASGLNRGNQPQHFGDGTRLSIL.

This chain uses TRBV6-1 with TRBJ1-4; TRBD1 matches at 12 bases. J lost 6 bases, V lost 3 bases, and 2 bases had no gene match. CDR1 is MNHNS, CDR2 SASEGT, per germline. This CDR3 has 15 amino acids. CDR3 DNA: TGTGCCAGCAGTGACGGGACAGGGGGCGATGAAAAACTGTTTTTT. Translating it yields CASSDGTGGDEKLFF.

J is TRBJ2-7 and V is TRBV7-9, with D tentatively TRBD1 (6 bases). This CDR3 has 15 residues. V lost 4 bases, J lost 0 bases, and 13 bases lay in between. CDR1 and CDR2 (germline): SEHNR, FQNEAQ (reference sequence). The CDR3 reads CASSSTGINSYEQYF. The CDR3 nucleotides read TGTGCCAGCAGCTCTACAGGGATCAACTCCTACGAGCAGTACTTC.

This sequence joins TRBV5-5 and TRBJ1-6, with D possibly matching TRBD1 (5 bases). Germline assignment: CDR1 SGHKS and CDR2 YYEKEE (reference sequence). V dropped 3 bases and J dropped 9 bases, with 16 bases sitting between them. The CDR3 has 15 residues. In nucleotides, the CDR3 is TGTGCCAGCAGCTCCGGGGGAGTAGGGAGTTCACCCCTCCACTTT. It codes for CASSSGGVGSSPLHF.

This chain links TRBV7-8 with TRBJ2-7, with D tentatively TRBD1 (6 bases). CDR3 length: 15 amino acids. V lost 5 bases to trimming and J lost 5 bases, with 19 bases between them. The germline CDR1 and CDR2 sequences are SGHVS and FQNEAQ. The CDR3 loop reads CASSEGTTFSDEQYF. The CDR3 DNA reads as TGTGCCAGCAGCGAGGGGACAACTTTTTCGGACGAGCAGTACTTC.

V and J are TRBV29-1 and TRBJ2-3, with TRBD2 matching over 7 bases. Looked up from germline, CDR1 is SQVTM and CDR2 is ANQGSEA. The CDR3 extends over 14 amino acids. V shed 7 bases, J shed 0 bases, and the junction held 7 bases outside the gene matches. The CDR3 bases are TGCAGCGACCGCGGGGGAAGGAGCACAGATACGCAGTATTTT. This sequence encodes CSDRGGRSTDTQYF.

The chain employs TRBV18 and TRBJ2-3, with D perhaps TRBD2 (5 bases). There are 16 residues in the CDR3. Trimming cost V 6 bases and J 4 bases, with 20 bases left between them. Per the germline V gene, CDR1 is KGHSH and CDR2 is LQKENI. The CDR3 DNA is TGTGCCAGCTCCCTAACCACGGGATTGGGGTCAGATACGCAGTATTTT. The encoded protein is CASSLTTGLGSDTQYF.

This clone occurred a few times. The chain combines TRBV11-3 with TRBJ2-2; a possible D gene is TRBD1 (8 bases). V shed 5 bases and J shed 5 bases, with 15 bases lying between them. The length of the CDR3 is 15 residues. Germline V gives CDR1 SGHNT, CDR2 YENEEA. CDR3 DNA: TGTGCCAGCAGCCCCGGACAGGGAGGGACCGGGGAGCTGTTTTTT. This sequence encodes CASSPGQGGTGELFF.